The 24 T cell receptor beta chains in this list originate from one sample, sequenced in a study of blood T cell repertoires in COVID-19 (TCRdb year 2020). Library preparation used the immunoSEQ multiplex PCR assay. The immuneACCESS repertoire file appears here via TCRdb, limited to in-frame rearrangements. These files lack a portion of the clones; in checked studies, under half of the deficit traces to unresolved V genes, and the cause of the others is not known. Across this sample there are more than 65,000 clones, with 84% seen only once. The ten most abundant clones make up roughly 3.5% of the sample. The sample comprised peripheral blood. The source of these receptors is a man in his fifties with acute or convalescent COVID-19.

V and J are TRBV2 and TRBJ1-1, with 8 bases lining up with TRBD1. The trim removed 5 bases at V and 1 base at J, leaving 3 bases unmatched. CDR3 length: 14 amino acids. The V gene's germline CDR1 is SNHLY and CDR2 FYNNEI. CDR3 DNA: TGTGCCAGCAGTATCGGACAGGGGAACACTGAAGCTTTCTTT. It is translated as CASSIGQGNTEAFF.

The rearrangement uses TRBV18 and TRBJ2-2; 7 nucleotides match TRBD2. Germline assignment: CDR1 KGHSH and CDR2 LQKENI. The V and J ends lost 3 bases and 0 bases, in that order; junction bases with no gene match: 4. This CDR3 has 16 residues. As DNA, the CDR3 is TGTGCCAGCTCACCGCCGGGACTATCGAACACCGGGGAGCTGTTTTTT. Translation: CASSPPGLSNTGELFF.

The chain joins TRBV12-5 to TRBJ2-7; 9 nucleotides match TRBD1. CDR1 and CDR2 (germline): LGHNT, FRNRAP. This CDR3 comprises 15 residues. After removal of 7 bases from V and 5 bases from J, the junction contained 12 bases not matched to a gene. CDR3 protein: CASAAPRTGAHEQYF. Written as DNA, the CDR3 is TGTGCTAGTGCCGCTCCGAGGACAGGGGCCCACGAGCAGTACTTC.

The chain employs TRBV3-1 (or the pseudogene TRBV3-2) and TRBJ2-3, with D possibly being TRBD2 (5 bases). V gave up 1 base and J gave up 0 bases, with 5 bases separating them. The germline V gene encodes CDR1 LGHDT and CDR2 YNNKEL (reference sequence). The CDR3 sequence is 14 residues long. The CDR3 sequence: CASSQGTSTDTQYF. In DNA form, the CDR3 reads TGTGCCAGCAGCCAAGGGACTAGCACAGATACGCAGTATTTT.

The DNA for the CDR3 is TGTGCCAGCAGTGAACCCAGCGGGGGGCGTAAGACCCAGTACTTC. It is translated as CASSEPSGGRKTQYF. The chain uses TRBV2 and TRBJ2-5; 9 bases are a match to TRBD2. Looked up from germline, CDR1 is SNHLY and CDR2 is FYNNEI. The CDR3 consists of 15 residues. With 2 bases clipped from V and 6 bases from J, the junction kept 7 bases outside the gene matches.

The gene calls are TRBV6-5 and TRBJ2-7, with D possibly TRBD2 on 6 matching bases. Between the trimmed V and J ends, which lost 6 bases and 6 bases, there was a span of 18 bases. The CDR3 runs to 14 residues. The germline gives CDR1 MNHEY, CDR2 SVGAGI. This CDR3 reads CASRKPGVGVEQYF. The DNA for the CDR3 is TGTGCCAGCAGAAAACCGGGAGTGGGGGTCGAGCAGTACTTC.

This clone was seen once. CDR3 loop: CASSHLGTSGGETQYF. Written as DNA, the CDR3 is TGCGCCAGCAGCCACCTAGGGACTAGCGGGGGGGAGACCCAGTACTTC. The chain recombines TRBV4-1 with TRBJ2-5; 15 nucleotides line up with TRBD2. Germline CDR1 and CDR2: MGHRA and YSYEKL. The CDR3 has 16 residues. Losses at the gene ends were 3 bases for V and 5 bases for J; bases not matched to a gene: 4.

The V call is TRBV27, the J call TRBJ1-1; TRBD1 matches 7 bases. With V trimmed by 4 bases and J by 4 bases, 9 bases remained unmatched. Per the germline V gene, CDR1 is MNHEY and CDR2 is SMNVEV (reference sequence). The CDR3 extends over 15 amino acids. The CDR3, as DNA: TGTGCCAGCAGTTCCACGGGACAGCCGGGCACTGAAGCTTTCTTT. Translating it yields CASSSTGQPGTEAFF.

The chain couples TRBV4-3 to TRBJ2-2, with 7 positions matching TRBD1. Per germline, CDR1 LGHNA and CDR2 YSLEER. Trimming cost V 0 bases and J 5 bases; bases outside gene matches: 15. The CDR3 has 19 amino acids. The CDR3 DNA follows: TGCGCCAGCAGCCAAGATGGAGAGGTGGGAGAGGACAGGACCGGGGAGCTGTTTTTT. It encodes CASSQDGEVGEDRTGELFF.

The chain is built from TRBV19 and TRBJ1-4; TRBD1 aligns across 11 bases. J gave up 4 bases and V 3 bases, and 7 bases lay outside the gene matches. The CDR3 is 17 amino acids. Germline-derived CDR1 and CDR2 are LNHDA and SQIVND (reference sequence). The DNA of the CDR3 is TGTGCCAGTAGTATTGGACAGGGGGCGCTGAGTAATGAAAAACTGTTTTTT. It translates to CASSIGQGALSNEKLFF. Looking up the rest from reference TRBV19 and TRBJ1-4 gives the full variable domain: DGGITQSPKYLFRKEGQNVTLSCEQNLNHDAMYWYRQDPGQGLRLIYYSQIVNDFQKGDIAEGYSVSREKKESFPLTVTSAQKNPTAFYLCASSIGQGALSNEKLFFGSGTQLSVL.

CDR3 residues: CASSLDMLKSPLHF. CDR3 nucleotide sequence: TGCGCCAGCAGCTTGGACATGTTAAAATCACCCCTCCACTTT. The chain has TRBV5-1 and TRBJ1-6; D is ambiguous. The V gene lost 0 bases and the J gene lost 10 bases, with 11 bases spanning the gap. This CDR3 contains 14 residues. Germline loops: CDR1 SGHRS, CDR2 YFSETQ.

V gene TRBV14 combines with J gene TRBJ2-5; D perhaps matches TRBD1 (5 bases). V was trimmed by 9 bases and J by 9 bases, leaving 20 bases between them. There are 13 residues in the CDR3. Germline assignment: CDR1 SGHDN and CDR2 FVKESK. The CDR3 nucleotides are TGTGCCAGAGCCGCCCCGGCAGGGTGGGCCCAGTACTTC. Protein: CARAAPAGWAQYF.

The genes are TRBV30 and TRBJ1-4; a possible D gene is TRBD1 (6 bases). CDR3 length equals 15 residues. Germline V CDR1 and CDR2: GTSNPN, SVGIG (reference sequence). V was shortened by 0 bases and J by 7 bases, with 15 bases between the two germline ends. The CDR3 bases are TGTGCCTGGAGTGTACGGTACAGGGCGGGTGAAAAACTGTTTTTT. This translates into CAWSVRYRAGEKLFF.

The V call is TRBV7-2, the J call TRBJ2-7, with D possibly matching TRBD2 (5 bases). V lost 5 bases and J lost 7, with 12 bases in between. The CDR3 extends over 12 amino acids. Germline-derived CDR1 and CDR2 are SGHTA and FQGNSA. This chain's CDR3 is CASSAERGEQYF. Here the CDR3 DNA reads TGTGCCAGCAGCGCGGAACGAGGGGAGCAGTACTTC.

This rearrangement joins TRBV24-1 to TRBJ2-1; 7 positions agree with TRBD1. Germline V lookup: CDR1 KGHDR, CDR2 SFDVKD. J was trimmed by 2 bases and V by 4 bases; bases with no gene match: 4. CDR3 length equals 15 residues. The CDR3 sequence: CATSDPGTAYNEQFF. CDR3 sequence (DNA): TGTGCCACCAGTGACCCCGGGACAGCCTACAATGAGCAGTTCTTC.

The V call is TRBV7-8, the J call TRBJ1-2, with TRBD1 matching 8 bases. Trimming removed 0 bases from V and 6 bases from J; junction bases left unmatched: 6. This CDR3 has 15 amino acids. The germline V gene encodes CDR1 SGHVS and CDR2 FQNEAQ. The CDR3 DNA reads TGTGCCAGCAGCTTAGCGACGGCAGGGGGCCATGGCTACACCTTC. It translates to CASSLATAGGHGYTF.

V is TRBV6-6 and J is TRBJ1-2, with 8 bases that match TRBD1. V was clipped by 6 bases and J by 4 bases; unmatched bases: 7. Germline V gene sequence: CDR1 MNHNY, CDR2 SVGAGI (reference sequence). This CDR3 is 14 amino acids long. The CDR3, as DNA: TGTGCCAGCAGGGAGCAACAGGGGGTCTATGGCTACACCTTC. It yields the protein CASREQQGVYGYTF.

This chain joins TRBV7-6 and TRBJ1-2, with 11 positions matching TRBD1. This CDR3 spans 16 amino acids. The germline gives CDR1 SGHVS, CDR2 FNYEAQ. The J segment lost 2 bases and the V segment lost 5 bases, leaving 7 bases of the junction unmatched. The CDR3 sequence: CASSLGQGATNYGYTF. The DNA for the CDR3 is TGTGCCAGCAGCCTCGGACAGGGGGCCACCAACTATGGCTACACCTTC.

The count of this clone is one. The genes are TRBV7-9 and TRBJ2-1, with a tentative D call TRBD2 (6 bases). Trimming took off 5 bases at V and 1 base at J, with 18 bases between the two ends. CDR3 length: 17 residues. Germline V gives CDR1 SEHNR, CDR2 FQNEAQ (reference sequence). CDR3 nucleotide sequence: TGTGCCAGCAGCCGAATATGGGACTCCAGATCCTACAATGAGCAGTTCTTC. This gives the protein CASSRIWDSRSYNEQFF.

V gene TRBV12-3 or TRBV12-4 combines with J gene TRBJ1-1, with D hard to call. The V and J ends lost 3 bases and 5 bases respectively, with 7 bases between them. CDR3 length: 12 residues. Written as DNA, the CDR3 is TGTGCCAGCAGTTTTTTAGAAACTGAAGCTTTCTTT. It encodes CASSFLETEAFF.

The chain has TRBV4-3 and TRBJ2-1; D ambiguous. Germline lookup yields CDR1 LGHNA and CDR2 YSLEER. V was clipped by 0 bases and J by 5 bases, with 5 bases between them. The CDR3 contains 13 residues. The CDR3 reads CASSQESNNEQFF. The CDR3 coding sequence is TGCGCCAGCAGCCAAGAATCCAACAATGAGCAGTTCTTC.

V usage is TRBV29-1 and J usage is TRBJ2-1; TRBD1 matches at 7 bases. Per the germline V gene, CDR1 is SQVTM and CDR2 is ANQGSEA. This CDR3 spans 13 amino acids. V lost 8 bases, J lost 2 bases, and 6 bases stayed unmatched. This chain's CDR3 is CSTTGNPYNEQFF. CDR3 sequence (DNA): TGCAGCACGACAGGGAACCCCTACAATGAGCAGTTCTTC.

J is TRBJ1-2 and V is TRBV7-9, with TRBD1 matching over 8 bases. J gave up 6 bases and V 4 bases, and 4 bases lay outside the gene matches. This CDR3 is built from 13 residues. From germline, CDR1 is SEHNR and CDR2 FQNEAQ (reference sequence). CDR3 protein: CASSYGQGDGYTF. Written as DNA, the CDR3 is TGTGCCAGCAGCTATGGACAGGGAGATGGCTACACCTTC.

The CDR3: CSVAGQEGETQYF. The CDR3 bases are TGCAGCGTCGCGGGGCAGGAGGGGGAGACCCAGTACTTC. The chain couples TRBV29-1 to TRBJ2-5; tentatively, D is TRBD2 (6 bases). Germline CDR1 is SQVTM and CDR2 is ANQGSEA. This CDR3 is built from 13 residues. The V gene lost 6 bases and the J gene lost 5 bases, with 16 bases spanning the gap.